Detailed here is one T cell receptor (beta chain). Its antigen remains unidentified. This specimen belongs to a study of T cells in Graves' hyperthyroidism and ophthalmopathy. Study-wide results and caveats: Ophthalmopathy was distinguished from stable hyperthyroidism by 13 V-J signatures.

Per the germline V gene, CDR1 is SGDLS and CDR2 is YYNGEE. With 0 bases clipped from V and 0 bases from J, the junction kept 2 bases outside the gene matches. The CDR3 runs to 16 residues. From RNA transcripts, TCR beta CDR3 regions were amplified. In the first-round RT-PCR of the TCR CDR3, the HTBI primer set was used. TCRdb passed the multiplex PCR reads through MiXCR, listing each CDR3 protein once. The repertoire consists of some 700,000 distinct CDR3 sequences, with roughly 17% occurring once and the leading ten covering roughly 16%. Clinical symptoms, serum thyroxine and TRAb, thyroid ultrasound and orbital computed tomography together formed the diagnostic basis.

The sequence came from a man aged 50-59 years with Graves' hyperthyroidism. Sequences were obtained from blood. The V and J genes are TRBV9 and TRBJ2-1; TRBD2 matches at 8 bases. CDR3 DNA sequence: TGTGCCAGCAGCGTAGGGCGGGAGGACTCCTACAATGAGCAGTTCTTC. This encodes CASSVGREDSYNEQFF.